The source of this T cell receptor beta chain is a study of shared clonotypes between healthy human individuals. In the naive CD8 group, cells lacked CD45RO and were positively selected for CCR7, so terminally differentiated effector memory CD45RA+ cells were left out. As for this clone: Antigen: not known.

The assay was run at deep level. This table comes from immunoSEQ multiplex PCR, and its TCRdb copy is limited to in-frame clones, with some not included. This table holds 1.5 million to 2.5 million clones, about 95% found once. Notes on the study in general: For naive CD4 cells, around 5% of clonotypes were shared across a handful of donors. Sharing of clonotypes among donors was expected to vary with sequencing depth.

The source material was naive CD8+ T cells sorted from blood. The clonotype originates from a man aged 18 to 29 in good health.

CDR3 in DNA: TGTGCCAGCTCACCAGGGTACCCCAATGAGCAGTTCTTC. Translated: CASSPGYPNEQFF. This rearrangement joins TRBV18 to TRBJ2-1, with D unresolved. Trimming shortened V by 2 bases and J by 6 bases, and 8 bases separated the two germline ends. Germline loops: CDR1 KGHSH, CDR2 LQKENI. The CDR3 consists of 13 residues.